This T cell receptor (beta chain) was profiled in a study of T-cell memory formation after mild COVID-19. Germline CDR1 is SQVTM and CDR2 is ANQGSEA. Trimming cost V 2 bases and J 5 bases; bases outside gene matches: 7. There are 15 residues in the CDR3. Notes on the study in general: Researchers found some responding clones in pre-infection memory, a sign that cross-reactive memory joined.

This clonotype was seen a few times. Antigen specificity is unknown. A single record per CDR3 protein comes from TCRdb applying MiXCR to the 5' RACE reads. The sample lists 150,000 to 200,000 distinct CDR3 sequences; 16% were seen once. The gene calls are TRBV29-1 and TRBJ2-3; 10 bases are shared with TRBD2. Sequencing used PBMCs or a T cell subset sorted from them (not recorded which). This sequence originates from an adult woman who had mild COVID-19 (a few samples of this study predate the infection). Cell type and time point are not known. DNA of the CDR3: TGCAGCGTTGAATCCAGCGGGAGGGCCGGAGATACGCAGTATTTT. This sequence encodes CSVESSGRAGDTQYF.